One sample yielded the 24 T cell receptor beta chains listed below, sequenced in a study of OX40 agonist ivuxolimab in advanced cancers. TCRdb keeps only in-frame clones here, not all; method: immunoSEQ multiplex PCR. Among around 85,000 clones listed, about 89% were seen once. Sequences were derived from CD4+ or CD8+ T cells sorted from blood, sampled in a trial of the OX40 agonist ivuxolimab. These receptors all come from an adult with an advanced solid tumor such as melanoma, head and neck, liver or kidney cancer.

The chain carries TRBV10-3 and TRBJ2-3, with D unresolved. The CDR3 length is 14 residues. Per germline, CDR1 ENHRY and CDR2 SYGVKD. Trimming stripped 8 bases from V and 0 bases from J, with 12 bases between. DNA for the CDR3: TGTGCCATCGCCCACCCCGGGAGCACAGATACGCAGTATTTT. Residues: CAIAHPGSTDTQYF.

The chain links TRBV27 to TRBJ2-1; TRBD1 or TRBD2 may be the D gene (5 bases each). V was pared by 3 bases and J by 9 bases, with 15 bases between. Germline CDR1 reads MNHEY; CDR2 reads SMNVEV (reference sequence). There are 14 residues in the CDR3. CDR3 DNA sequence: TGTGCCAGCAGTTTTAAGCTGGGGGTTACTGAGCAGTTCTTC. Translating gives CASSFKLGVTEQFF.

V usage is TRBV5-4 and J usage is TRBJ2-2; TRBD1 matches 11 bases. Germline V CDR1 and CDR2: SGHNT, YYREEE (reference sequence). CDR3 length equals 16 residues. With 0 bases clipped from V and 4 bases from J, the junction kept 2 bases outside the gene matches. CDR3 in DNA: TGTGCCAGCAGCTTGGAGGGACAGGGGGTCACCGGGGAGCTGTTTTTT. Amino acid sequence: CASSLEGQGVTGELFF.

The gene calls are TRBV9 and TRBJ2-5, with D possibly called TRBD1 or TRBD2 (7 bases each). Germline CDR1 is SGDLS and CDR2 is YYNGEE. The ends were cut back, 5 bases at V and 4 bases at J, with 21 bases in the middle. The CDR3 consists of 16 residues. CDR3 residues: CASSVSMTGRGETQYF. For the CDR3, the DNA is TGTGCCAGCAGTGTCTCCATGACAGGGAGGGGAGAGACCCAGTACTTC.

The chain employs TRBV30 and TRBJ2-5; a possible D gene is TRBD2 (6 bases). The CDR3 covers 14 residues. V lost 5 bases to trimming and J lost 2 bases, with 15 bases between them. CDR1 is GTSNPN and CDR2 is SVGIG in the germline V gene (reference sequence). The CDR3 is CAWGGLKGQETQYF. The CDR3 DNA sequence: TGTGCCTGGGGAGGGTTGAAGGGGCAAGAGACCCAGTACTTC.

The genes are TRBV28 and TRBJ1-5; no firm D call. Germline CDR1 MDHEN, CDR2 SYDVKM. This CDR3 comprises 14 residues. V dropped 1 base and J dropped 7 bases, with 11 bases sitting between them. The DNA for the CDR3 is TGTGCCAGCAGTTTATCGGACGGACTACAGCCCCAGCATTTT. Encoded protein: CASSLSDGLQPQHF. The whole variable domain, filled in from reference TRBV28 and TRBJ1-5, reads DVKVTQSSRYLVKRTGEKVFLECVQDMDHENMFWYRQDPGLGLRLIYFSYDVKMKEKGDIPEGYSVSREKKERFSLILESASTNQTSMYLCASSLSDGLQPQHFGDGTRLSIL.

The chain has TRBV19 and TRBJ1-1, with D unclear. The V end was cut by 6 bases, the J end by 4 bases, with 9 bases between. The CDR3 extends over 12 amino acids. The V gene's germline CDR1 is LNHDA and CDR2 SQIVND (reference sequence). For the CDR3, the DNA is TGTGCCAGTAGGGACGGGGTCACTGAAGCTTTCTTT. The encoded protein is CASRDGVTEAFF.

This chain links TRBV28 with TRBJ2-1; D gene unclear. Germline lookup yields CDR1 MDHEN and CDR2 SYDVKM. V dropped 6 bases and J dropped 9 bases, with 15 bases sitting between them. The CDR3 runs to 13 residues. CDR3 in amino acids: CASSPDRPGEQFF. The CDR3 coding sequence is TGTGCCAGCAGCCCCGATCGCCCGGGTGAGCAGTTCTTC.

This CDR3 is CASSLVGEQFF. For the CDR3, the DNA is TGTGCCAGCAGCCTCGTGGGTGAGCAGTTCTTC. The chain joins TRBV14 to TRBJ2-1; D ambiguous. CDR3 length: 11 amino acids. Germline loops: CDR1 SGHDN, CDR2 FVKESK. V shed 4 bases and J shed 9 bases, with 7 bases lying between them. Full variable domain (rest looked up from reference TRBV14 and TRBJ2-1): EAGVTQFPSHSVIEKGQTVTLRCDPISGHDNLYWYRRVMGKEIKFLLHFVKESKQDESGMPNNRFLAERTGGTYSTLKVQPAELEDSGVYFCASSLVGEQFFGPGTRLTVL.

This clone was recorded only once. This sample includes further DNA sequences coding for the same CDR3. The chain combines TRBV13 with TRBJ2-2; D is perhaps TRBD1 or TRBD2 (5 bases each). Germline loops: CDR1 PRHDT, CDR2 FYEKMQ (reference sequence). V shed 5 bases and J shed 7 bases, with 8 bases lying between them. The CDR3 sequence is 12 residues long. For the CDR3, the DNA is TGTGCCAGCAGCCCTGGGGGCGGGGAGCTGTTTTTT. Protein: CASSPGGGELFF.

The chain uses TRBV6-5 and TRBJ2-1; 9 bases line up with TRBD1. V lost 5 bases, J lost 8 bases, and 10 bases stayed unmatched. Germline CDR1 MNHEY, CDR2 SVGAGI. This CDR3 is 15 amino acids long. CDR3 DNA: TGTGCCAGCAGTATAACAGGGGGCGTGAGCGATGAGCAGTTCTTC. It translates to CASSITGGVSDEQFF.

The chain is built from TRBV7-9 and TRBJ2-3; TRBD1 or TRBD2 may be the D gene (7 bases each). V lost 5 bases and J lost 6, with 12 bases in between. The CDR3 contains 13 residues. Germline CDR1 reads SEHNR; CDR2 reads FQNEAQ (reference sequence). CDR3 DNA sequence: TGTGCCAGCAGCCCCCAGGGGGGGGATACGCAGTATTTT. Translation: CASSPQGGDTQYF.

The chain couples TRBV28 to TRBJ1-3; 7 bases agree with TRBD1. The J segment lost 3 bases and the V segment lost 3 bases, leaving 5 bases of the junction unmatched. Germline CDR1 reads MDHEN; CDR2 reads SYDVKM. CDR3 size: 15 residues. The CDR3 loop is CASSFGGTDGNTIYF. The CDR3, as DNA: TGTGCCAGCAGTTTCGGCGGGACAGATGGAAACACCATATATTTT.

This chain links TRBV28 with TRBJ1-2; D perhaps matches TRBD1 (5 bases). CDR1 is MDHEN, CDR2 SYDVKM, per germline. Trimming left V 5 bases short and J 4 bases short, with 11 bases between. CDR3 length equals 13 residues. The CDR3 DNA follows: TGTGCCAGCAGTGGGGGACGGTCCTATGGCTACACCTTC. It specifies CASSGGRSYGYTF.

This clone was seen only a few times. CDR3 sequence (DNA): TGTGCCAGCAGCTCAGACCCGGGCGGAGGGCAGTTCTTC. Translated: CASSSDPGGGQFF. The chain uses TRBV7-3 and TRBJ2-1; D may be TRBD2 (5 bases). There are 13 residues in the CDR3. Germline assignment: CDR1 SGHTA and CDR2 FQGTGA. V dropped 4 bases and J dropped 12 bases, with 16 bases sitting between them.

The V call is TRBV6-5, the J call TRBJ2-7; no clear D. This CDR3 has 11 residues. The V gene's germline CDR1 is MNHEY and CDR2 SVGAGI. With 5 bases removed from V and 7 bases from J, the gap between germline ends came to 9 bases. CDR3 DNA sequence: TGTGCCAGCAGTATAGGATCGGAGCAGTACTTC. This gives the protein CASSIGSEQYF.

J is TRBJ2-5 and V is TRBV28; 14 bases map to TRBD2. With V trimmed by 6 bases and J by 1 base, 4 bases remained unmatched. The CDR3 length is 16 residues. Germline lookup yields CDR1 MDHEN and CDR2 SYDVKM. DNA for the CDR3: TGTGCCAGCAGGCGGACTAGCGGGGGGTTCCAAGAGACCCAGTACTTC. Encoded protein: CASRRTSGGFQETQYF.

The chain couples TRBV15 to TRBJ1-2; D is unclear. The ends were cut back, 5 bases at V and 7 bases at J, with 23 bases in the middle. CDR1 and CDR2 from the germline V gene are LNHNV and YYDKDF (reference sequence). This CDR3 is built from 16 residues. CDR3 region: CATSPKKAAGWGGYTF. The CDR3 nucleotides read TGTGCCACCAGCCCTAAAAAAGCTGCTGGTTGGGGTGGCTACACCTTC.

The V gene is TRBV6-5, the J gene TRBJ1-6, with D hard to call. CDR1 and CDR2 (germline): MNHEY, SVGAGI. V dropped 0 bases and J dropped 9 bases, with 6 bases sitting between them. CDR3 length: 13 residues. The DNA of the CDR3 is TGTGCCAGCAGTTACTCCCCCCTTTCACCCCTCCACTTT. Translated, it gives CASSYSPLSPLHF.

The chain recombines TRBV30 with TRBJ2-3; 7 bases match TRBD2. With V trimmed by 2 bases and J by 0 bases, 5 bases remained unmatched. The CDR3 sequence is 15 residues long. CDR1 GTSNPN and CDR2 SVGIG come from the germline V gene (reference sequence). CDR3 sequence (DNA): TGTGCCTGGAGTCATGGGACTACTAGCACAGATACGCAGTATTTT. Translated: CAWSHGTTSTDTQYF.

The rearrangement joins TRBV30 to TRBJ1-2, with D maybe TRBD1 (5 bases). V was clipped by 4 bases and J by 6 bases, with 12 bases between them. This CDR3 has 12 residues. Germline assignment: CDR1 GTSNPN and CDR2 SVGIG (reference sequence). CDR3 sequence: CAWNGGSDGYTF. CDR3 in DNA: TGTGCCTGGAATGGGGGATCCGATGGCTACACCTTC. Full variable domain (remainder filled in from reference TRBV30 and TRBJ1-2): SQTIHQWPATLVQPVGSPLSLECTVEGTSNPNLYWYRQAAGRGLQLLFYSVGIGQISSEVPQNLSASRPQDRQFILSSKKLLLSDSGFYLCAWNGGSDGYTFGSGTRLTVV.

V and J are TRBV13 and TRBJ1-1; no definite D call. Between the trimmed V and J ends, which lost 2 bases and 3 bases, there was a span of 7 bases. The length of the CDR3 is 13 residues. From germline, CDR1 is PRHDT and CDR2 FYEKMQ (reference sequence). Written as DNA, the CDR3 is TGTGCCAGCAGCTTACCCGGGGACACTGAAGCTTTCTTT. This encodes CASSLPGDTEAFF.

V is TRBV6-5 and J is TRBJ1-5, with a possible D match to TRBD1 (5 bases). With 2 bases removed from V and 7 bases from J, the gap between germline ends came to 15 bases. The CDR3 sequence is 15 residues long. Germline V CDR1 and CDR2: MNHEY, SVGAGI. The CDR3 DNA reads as TGTGCCAGCAGTTACGCACACCAGGGTCACCAGCCCCAGCATTTT. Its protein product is CASSYAHQGHQPQHF.

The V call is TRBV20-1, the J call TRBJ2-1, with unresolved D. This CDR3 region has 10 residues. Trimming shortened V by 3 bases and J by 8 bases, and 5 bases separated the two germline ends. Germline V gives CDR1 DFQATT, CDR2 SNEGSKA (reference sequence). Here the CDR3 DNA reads TGCAGTGCTAGTGACGATGAGCAGTTCTTC. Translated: CSASDDEQFF.